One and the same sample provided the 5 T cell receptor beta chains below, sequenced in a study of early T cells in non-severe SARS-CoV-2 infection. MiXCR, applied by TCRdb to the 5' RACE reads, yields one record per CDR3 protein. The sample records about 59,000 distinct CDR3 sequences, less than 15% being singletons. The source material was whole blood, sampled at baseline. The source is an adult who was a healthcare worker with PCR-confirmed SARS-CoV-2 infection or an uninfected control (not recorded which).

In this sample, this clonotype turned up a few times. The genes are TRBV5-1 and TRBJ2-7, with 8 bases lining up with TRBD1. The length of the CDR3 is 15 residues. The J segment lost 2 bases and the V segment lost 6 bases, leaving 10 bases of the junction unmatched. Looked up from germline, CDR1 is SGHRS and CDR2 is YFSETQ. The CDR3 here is CASKFGTGPTYEQYF. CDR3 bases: TGCGCCAGCAAATTCGGGACAGGTCCAACCTACGAGCAGTACTTC.

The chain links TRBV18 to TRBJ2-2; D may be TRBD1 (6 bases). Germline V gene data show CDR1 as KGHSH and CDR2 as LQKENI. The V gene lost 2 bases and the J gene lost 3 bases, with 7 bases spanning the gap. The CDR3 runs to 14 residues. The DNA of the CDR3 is TGTGCCAGCTCACCATGGACAGACACCGGGGAGCTGTTTTTT. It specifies CASSPWTDTGELFF.

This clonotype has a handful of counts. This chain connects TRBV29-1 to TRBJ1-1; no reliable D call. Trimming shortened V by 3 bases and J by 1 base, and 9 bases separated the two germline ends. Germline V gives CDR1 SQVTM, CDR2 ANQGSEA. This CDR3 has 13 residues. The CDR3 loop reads CSVDGQSNTEAFF. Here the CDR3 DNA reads TGCAGCGTTGATGGGCAGTCGAACACTGAAGCTTTCTTT.

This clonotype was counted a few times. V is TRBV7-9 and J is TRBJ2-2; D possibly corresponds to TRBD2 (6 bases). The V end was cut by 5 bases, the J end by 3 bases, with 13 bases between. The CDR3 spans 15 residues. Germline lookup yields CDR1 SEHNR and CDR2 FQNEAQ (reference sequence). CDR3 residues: CASSPPGSDTGELFF. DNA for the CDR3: TGTGCCAGCAGCCCGCCCGGGAGTGACACCGGGGAGCTGTTTTTT.

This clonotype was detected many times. The CDR3 reads CAWKERAISSYEQYF. CDR3 DNA: TGTGCCTGGAAGGAGCGGGCCATCAGCTCCTACGAGCAGTACTTC. The V gene is TRBV30, the J gene TRBJ2-7, with D perhaps TRBD2 (6 bases). The germline gives CDR1 GTSNPN, CDR2 SVGIG (reference sequence). The CDR3 contains 15 residues. Deletions cut 4 bases from V and 0 bases from J, with 16 bases between.